The rows below give T cell receptor beta chains drawn from one sample of a study of T-cell reconstitution after alpha-beta-depleted transplantation in children. Via MiXCR, TCRdb re-called the PCR reads, giving one row per CDR3 protein. The table has under 750,000 distinct CDR3 sequences, roughly 23% seen once; the top ten hold 14%. Specimen: PBMCs, mostly from graft donor cells, collected 360 days after TCRalphabeta/CD19-depleted stem cell transplant. The receptors stem from a boy in the first two years of life who had a stem cell transplant for acute myeloid leukemia, so the T cells may come from the graft donor. The CDR3 runs from the conserved cysteine through the conserved F or W. A D gene is named only where the DNA matches it firmly. A clone size is listed for some rows: how often the clone was seen (once, few, many), or a class if it is expanded.

v_gene,d_gene,abundance,j_gene,CDR3nt,CDR3aa
TRBV20-1,TRBD2,few,TRBJ2-7,TGCAGTGCTAGCGGGAGGGTCGTTGGCTACGAGCAGTACTTC,CSASGRVVGYEQYF
TRBV12-3/TRBV12-4,-,-,TRBJ2-7,TGTGCCAGCAGTAACACGGACTACGAGCAGTACTTC,CASSNTDYEQYF
TRBV7-2,TRBD1,many,TRBJ1-2,TGTGCCAGCAGCCCCCCATCGGCGGGGACAGGGATTTCAGACACCTTC,CASSPPSAGTGISDTF
TRBV20-1,-,few,TRBJ2-7,TGCAGTGCTAGAGATCATCGGGGATTGAGCCACGAGCAGTACTTC,CSARDHRGLSHEQYF
TRBV29-1,TRBD1,many,TRBJ2-1,TGCAGCGCCGACCCGGGACAGGGTAACAATGAGCAGTTCTTC,CSADPGQGNNEQFF
TRBV5-1,-,-,TRBJ2-1,TGCGCCAGCATCAGGGGAGGTGAGCAGTTCTTC,CASIRGGEQFF
TRBV6-1,-,-,TRBJ2-3,TGTGCCAGCAGATGGACTTATCCGGGACACAACACAGATACGCAGTATTTT,CASRWTYPGHNTDTQYF
TRBV5-1,TRBD2,-,TRBJ2-1,TGCGCCAGCAGCTGGAGGTCTAGCGGGGCCTCATCGGATGAGCAGTTCTTC,CASSWRSSGASSDEQFF
TRBV20-1,-,many,TRBJ2-4,TGCAGTGCCTACCAACCAGCCAAAAACATTCAGTACTTC,CSAYQPAKNIQYF
TRBV7-3,-,-,TRBJ1-2,TGTGCCAGCAGCTTAACGGCAGCTTATGGCTACACCTTC,CASSLTAAYGYTF
TRBV20-1,TRBD1,few,TRBJ2-7,TGCAGTGCTAGAAACCCCGCCCGGACAGGGGGTGGGGAGCAGTACTTC,CSARNPARTGGGEQYF
TRBV20-1,-,few,TRBJ1-6,TGCAGTGCTAGGACAGCGCCGTTTGGGAATTCACCCCTCCACTTT,CSARTAPFGNSPLHF
TRBV10-3,-,-,TRBJ1-2,TGTGCCATCAGTGAGTCAGGGAGCTATGGCTACACCTTC,CAISESGSYGYTF
TRBV29-1,-,many,TRBJ1-5,TGCAGCGTCCCTGGGGGGTTGCGAGGCAATCAGCCCCAGCATTTT,CSVPGGLRGNQPQHF
TRBV24-1,-,many,TRBJ2-3,TGTGCCACCAGTGATTTGGGGCTAGGCGGCTCAGATACGCAGTATTTT,CATSDLGLGGSDTQYF
TRBV7-9,-,few,TRBJ2-1,TGTGCCAGCAGCTGGCCGGGGAGTGAGCAGTTCTTC,CASSWPGSEQFF
TRBV12-3/TRBV12-4,-,many,TRBJ2-6,TGTGCCAGCAGTCCGGCCATTTCTGGGGCCAACGTCCTGACTTTC,CASSPAISGANVLTF
TRBV20-1,-,few,TRBJ1-1,TGCAGTGCCTGGGACACGAACACTGAAGCTTTCTTT,CSAWDTNTEAFF
TRBV12-3/TRBV12-4,-,-,TRBJ2-4,TGTGCCAGCACCGATCTGAGGGACCATATCCCCATTCAGTACTTC,CASTDLRDHIPIQYF
TRBV15,-,many,TRBJ1-3,TGTGCCACCAGCAGAGAAGCGCCTGGAAACACCATATATTTT,CATSREAPGNTIYF
TRBV29-1,TRBD2,-,TRBJ2-1,TGCAGCGTTGTCCTTAGACTAGCGGGCACGTCTTTCTACAATGAGCAGTTCTTC,CSVVLRLAGTSFYNEQFF
TRBV27,-,-,TRBJ1-1,TGTGCCAGCAGTTTATCAGGAGACGGATTGAACACTGAAGCTTTCTTT,CASSLSGDGLNTEAFF
TRBV27,-,-,TRBJ1-1,TGTGCCAGCAGTTCGACAGAGATGAACACTGAAGCTTTCTTT,CASSSTEMNTEAFF
TRBV4-2,TRBD2,many,TRBJ2-2,TGTGCCAGCAGCCAAGCCCAAGGGAGGGCCGGGGAGCTGTTTTTT,CASSQAQGRAGELFF
TRBV20-1,-,few,TRBJ2-1,TGCAGTGCTAGGGGGGGTCCGGGCGAGCAGTTCTTC,CSARGGPGEQFF
TRBV5-1,TRBD1,once,TRBJ1-1,TGCGCCAGCAGCACCAAGGACAGGGGTGGGACTGAAGCTTTCTTT,CASSTKDRGGTEAFF
TRBV29-1,-,many,TRBJ1-5,TGCAGCGTTGAAGAGTGCCCAAATCAGCCCCAGCATTTT,CSVEECPNQPQHF
TRBV6-1,-,-,TRBJ2-3,TGTGCCAGCACCCCCCGGGTCGGGGGAGGCACAGATACGCAGTATTTT,CASTPRVGGGTDTQYF
TRBV4-1,-,-,TRBJ2-1,TGCGCCAGCAGCCAAGATTGGCACCTAGGGGACTACAATGAGCAGTTCTTC,CASSQDWHLGDYNEQFF
TRBV5-1,TRBD1,-,TRBJ2-3,TGCGCCAGCAGCTTGGAAGGGGGCTCTAGCACAGATACGCAGTATTTT,CASSLEGGSSTDTQYF
TRBV7-3,-,many,TRBJ1-1,TGTGCCACCTACCCCCTGGACAGATTAAACACTGAAGCTTTCTTT,CATYPLDRLNTEAFF
TRBV11-2,-,many,TRBJ1-2,TGTGCCAGCAGCCCCGGGTTCAACTATGGCTACACCTTC,CASSPGFNYGYTF
TRBV5-1,-,-,TRBJ2-5,TGCGCCAGCAGCTTGGGAGGGCCTAAGGAGACCCAGTACTTC,CASSLGGPKETQYF
TRBV6-5,-,many,TRBJ2-1,TGTGCCAGCAGTTCTAACCCCACCATTTACAATGAGCAGTTCTTC,CASSSNPTIYNEQFF
TRBV7-2,-,few,TRBJ2-2,TGTGCCAGCAGCTCGAACGGGGGCCTTAACACCGGGGAGCTGTTTTTT,CASSSNGGLNTGELFF
TRBV20-1,-,many,TRBJ2-7,TGCAGTGCCCCGGACGGCTACCTTCTTGGCGAGCAGTACTTC,CSAPDGYLLGEQYF
TRBV20-1,-,many,TRBJ2-5,TGCAGTGCTAGGGGGACCCGCAGTTCCCAAGAGACCCAGTACTTC,CSARGTRSSQETQYF
TRBV20-1,TRBD1,many,TRBJ1-3,TGCAGTGCTAGGGGGACAGCCACTGGAAACACCATATATTTT,CSARGTATGNTIYF
TRBV15,TRBD2,few,TRBJ2-1,TGTGCCACCAGCAGACCCCTCGGACTAGCGGGATACAATGAGCAGTTCTTC,CATSRPLGLAGYNEQFF
TRBV12-3/TRBV12-4,-,many,TRBJ1-2,TGTGCCAGCAGCTCTTTTCCGGCCAGGAAAGGCTATGGCTACACCTTC,CASSSFPARKGYGYTF